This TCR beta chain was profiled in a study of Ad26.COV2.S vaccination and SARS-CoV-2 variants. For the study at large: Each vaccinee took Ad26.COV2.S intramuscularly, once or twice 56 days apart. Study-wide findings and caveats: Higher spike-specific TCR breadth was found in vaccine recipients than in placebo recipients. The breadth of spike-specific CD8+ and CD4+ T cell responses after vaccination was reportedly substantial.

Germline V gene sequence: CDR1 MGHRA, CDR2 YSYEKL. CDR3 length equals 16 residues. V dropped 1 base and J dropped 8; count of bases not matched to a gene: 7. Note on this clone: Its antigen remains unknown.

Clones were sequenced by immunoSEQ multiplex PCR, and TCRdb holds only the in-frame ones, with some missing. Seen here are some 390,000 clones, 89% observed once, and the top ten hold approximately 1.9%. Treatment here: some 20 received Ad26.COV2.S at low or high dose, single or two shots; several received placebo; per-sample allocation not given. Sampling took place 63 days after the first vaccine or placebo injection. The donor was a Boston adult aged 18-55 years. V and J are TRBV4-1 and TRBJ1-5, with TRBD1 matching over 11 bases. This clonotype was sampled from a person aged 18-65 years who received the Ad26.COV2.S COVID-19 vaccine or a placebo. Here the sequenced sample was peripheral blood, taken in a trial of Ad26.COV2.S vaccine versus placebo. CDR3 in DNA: TGCGCCAGCAGCCAAGTAGGACAGGGGGCCTCCAAGCCCCAGCATTTT. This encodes CASSQVGQGASKPQHF.